The TCR beta chain described here comes from a study of Graves' ophthalmopathy and Graves' hyperthyroidism. None of the included patients had other autoimmune diseases, uncontrolled infections, pregnancy or lactation, as these led to exclusion. A diagnosis was made from clinical symptoms together with serum thyroxine, TRAb, thyroid ultrasound and orbital computed tomography. After removal of 0 bases from V and 2 bases from J, the junction contained 6 bases not matched to a gene. CDR3 length: 15 residues. CDR1 is GTSNPN, CDR2 SVGIG, per germline (reference sequence). This clonotype was detected a few times. CDR3 regions of TCR beta were amplified from RNA transcripts. Second-round multiplex PCR came after a first-round RT-PCR that employed HTBI primers. TCRdb reprocessed the multiplex PCR reads via MiXCR and lists one record per CDR3 protein. The table records over a million distinct CDR3 sequences, about 35% of them present only once.

Source material: peripheral blood or thyroid tissue (not recorded which). This TCR was recovered from an adult man with Graves' hyperthyroidism. The gene calls are TRBV30 and TRBJ1-1, with TRBD1 matching over 7 bases. The CDR3, as DNA: TGTGCCTGGAGTGTAGGGGACAGACTTAACACTGAAGCTTTCTTT. As protein: CAWSVGDRLNTEAFF. Variable domain in full (rest from reference TRBV30 and TRBJ1-1): SQTIHQWPATLVQPVGSPLSLECTVEGTSNPNLYWYRQAAGRGLQLLFYSVGIGQISSEVPQNLSASRPQDRQFILSSKKLLLSDSGFYLCAWSVGDRLNTEAFFGQGTRLTVV.